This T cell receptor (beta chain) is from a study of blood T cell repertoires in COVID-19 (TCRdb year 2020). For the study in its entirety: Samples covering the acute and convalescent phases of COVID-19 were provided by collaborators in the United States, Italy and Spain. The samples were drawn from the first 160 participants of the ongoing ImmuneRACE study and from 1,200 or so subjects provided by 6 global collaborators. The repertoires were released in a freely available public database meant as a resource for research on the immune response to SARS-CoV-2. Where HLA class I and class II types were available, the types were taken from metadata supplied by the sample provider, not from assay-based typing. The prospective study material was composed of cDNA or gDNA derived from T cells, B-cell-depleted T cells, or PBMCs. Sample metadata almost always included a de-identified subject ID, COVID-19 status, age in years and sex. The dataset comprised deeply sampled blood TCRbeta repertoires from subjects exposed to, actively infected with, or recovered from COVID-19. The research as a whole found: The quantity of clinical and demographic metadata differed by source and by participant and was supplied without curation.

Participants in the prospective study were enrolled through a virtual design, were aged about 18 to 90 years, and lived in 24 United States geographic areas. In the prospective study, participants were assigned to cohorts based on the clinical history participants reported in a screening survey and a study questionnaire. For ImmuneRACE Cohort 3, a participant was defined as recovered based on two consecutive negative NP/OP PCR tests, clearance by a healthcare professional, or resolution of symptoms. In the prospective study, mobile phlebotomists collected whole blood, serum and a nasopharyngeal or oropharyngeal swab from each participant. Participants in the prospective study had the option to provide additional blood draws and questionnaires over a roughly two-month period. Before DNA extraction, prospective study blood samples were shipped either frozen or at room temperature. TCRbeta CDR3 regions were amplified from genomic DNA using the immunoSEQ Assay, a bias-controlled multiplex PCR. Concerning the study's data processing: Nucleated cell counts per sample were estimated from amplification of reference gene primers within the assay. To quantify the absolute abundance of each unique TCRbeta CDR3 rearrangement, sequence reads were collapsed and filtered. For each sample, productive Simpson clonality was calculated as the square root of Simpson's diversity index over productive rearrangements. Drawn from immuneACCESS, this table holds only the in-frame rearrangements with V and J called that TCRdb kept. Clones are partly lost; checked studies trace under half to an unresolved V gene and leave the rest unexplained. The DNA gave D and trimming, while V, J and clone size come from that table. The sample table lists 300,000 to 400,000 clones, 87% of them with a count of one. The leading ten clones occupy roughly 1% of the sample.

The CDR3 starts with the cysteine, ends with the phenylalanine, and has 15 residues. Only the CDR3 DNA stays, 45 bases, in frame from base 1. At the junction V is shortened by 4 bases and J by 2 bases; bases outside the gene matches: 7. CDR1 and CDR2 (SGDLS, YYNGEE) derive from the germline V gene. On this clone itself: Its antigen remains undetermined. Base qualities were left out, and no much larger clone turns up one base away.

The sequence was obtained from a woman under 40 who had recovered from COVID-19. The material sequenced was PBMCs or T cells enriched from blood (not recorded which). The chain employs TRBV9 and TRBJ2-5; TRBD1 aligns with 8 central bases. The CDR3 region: CASSSGTGRQETQYF. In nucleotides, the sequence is TGTGCCAGCAGCTCCGGGACAGGACGTCAAGAGACCCAGTACTTC.